Reported below is one TCR beta chain. The sample belongs to a study of Ad26.COV2.S vaccination and SARS-CoV-2 variants. The sample's treatment: around 19 received Ad26.COV2.S at low or high dose, single or two shots; a few received placebo; per-sample allocation not given. Repertoires come from day 63 after the first vaccine or placebo injection. The V and J ends lost 7 bases and 4 bases, in that order; junction bases with no gene match: 8. CDR1 and CDR2 (germline): SQVTM, ANQGSEA. This CDR3 comprises 14 residues. The repertoire was sequenced with immunoSEQ multiplex PCR; TCRdb's copy has only in-frame clones and lacks some. The sample consists of 400,000 to 450,000 clones, 92% of them appearing once.

V usage is TRBV29-1 and J usage is TRBJ2-1; TRBD1 aligns across 9 bases. Sequencing was performed on peripheral blood, taken in a trial of Ad26.COV2.S vaccine versus placebo. The receptor comes from a person aged 18 to 59 who received the Ad26.COV2.S COVID-19 vaccine or a placebo. The CDR3 sequence: CSATRDRDYNEQFF. CDR3 DNA: TGCAGCGCCACGAGGGACAGGGATTACAATGAGCAGTTCTTC.